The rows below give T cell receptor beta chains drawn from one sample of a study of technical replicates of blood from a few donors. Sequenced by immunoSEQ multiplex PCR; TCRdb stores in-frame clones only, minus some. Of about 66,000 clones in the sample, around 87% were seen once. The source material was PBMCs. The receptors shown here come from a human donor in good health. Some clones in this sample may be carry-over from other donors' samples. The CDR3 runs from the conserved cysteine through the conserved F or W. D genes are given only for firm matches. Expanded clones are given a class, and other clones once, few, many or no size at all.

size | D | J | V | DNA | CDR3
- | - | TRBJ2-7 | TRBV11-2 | TGTGCCAGCAACCAACTAGGGGAGCAGTACTTC | CASNQLGEQYF
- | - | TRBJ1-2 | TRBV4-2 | TGTGCCAGCAGCCAAGCGGCGGGCCGGAGGGGCTACACCTTC | CASSQAAGRRGYTF
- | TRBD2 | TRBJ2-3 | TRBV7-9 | TGTGCCAGCAGCATCCCCGGGACTAGCACTAGCACAGATACGCAGTATTTT | CASSIPGTSTSTDTQYF
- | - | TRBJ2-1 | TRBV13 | TGTGCCAGCAGCTTTGGGGACAAGACCTACAATGAGCAGTTCTTC | CASSFGDKTYNEQFF
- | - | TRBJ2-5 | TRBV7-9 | TGTGCAAGCTTGCGGGACGCGGGGTACCAAGAGACCCAGTACTTC | CASLRDAGYQETQYF
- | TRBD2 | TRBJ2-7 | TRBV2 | TGTGCCAGCAGTGAAACCCTAGCGGGGGCCTACGAGCAGTACTTC | CASSETLAGAYEQYF
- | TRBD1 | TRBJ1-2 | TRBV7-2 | TGTGCCAGCAGCTTAGCCCCGGGACAGGGGGCTAGGGGCTACACCTTC | CASSLAPGQGARGYTF
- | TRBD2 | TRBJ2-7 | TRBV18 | TGTGCCAGCTCAGAAAGTAGCGGGGGTGTCTCCTACGAGCAGTACTTC | CASSESSGGVSYEQYF
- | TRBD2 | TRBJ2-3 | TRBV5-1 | TGCGCCAGCAGCGAGTCACTAGCGTGGACAGATACGCAGTATTTT | CASSESLAWTDTQYF
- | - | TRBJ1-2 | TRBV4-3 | TGCGCCAGCAGCCACATTACCGGGGGTCTGGGCTATGGCTACACCTTC | CASSHITGGLGYGYTF
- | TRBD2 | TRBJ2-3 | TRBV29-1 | TGCAGCGTCGACACCCGGACTAGCGGGGCCACAGATACGCAGTATTTT | CSVDTRTSGATDTQYF
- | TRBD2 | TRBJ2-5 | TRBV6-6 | TGTGCCAGCAGTTACGGGAGGGACCGACAAGAGACCCAGTACTTC | CASSYGRDRQETQYF
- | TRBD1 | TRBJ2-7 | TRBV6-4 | TGTGCCAGCAGTAACTCGACAGGGGTCAACGAGCAGTACTTC | CASSNSTGVNEQYF
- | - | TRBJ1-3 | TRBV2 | TGTGCCAGCACAGAGCGACGCCTCTCTGGAAACACCATATATTTT | CASTERRLSGNTIYF
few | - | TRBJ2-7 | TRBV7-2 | TGTGCCAGCAGACGTAATGGACTTTACGAGCAGTACTTC | CASRRNGLYEQYF
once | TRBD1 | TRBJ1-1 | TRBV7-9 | TGTGCCAGCAGCTCTATGACAGGGGGCACTGAAGCTTTCTTT | CASSSMTGGTEAFF
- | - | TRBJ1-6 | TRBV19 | TGTGCCAGTAGTATTGGACTTCTCCTCCACTTT | CASSIGLLLHF
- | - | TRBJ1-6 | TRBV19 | TGTGCCAGTAGTAGGGGAGACTCCTATAATTCACCCCTCCACTTT | CASSRGDSYNSPLHF
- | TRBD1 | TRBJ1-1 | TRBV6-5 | TGTGCCAGCAGCCCGCACAGGGGGCAAAGCGCTGAAGCTTTCTTT | CASSPHRGQSAEAFF
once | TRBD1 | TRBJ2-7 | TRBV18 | TGTGCCAGCTCACCGGGACAGGGGGCTAATGGTGGGTACGAGCAGTACTTC | CASSPGQGANGGYEQYF
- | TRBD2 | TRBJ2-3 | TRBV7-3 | TGTGCCAGCAGCTTAACGCCCCTAGCGGGGGGGCAAAATACGCAGTATTTT | CASSLTPLAGGQNTQYF
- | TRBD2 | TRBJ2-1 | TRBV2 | TGTGCCAGCAGAGGAGGAACTAGCGGGGGGCCAAACTCCTACAATGAGCAGTTCTTC | CASRGGTSGGPNSYNEQFF
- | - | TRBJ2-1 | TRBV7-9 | TGTGCCAGCAGCCCCTTAGGGAGTTTCGGGAATGAGCAGTTCTTC | CASSPLGSFGNEQFF
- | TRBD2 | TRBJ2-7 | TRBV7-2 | TGTGCCAGCAGCTTAGGCGGTGGGGGGAGGGCGGCCGAGCAGTACTTC | CASSLGGGGRAAEQYF
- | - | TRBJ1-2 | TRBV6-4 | TGTGCCAGCAGTGACGGGCGGGGATGGCCCTATGGCTACACCTTC | CASSDGRGWPYGYTF
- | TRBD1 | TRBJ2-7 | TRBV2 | TGTGCCAGCAGTGGGACAGGGGGGGTCTACGAGCAGTACTTC | CASSGTGGVYEQYF
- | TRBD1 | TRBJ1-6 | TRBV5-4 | TGTGCCAGCAGCTTGGGGGGGGACAGGGGAAATTCACCCCTCCACTTT | CASSLGGDRGNSPLHF
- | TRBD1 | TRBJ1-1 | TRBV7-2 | TGTGCCAGCAGCTTAGGAGGTACAGGGGGTGGCACTGAAGCTTTCTTT | CASSLGGTGGGTEAFF
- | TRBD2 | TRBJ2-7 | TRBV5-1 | TGCGCCAGCAGGACGGGACTAGCTGTTTACGAGCAGTACTTC | CASRTGLAVYEQYF
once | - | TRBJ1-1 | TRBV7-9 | TGTGCCAGCACCAACGGGGGTGGGACTGAAGCTTTCTTT | CASTNGGGTEAFF
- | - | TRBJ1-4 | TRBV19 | TGTGCCAGCGGCGCCGACAGGTCCGAAAAACTGTTTTTT | CASGADRSEKLFF
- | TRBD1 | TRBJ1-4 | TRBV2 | TGTGCCAGCAGTTACCCGGGACAGAATTTAAAACTGTTTTTT | CASSYPGQNLKLFF
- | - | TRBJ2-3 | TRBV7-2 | TGTGCCAGCAGCTTCCTACGTGGAGATACGCAGTATTTT | CASSFLRGDTQYF
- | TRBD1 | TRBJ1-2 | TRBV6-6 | TGTGCCAGCAGCCCCGAGGGGGCCCCTCGGGGCGGCTACACCTTC | CASSPEGAPRGGYTF
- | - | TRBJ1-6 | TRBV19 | TGTGCCAGTAGTATGATCAGCGCGGCGGATTCACCCCTCCACTTT | CASSMISAADSPLHF
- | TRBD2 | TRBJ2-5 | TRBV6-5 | TGTGCCAGCAGTTACTCGAGGGCTAGCGGGGGTGAGACCCAGTACTTC | CASSYSRASGGETQYF
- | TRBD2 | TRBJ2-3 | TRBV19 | TGTGCCAGTAGCCTAGGACTGGGAGGGAGCGCAGATACGCAGTATTTT | CASSLGLGGSADTQYF
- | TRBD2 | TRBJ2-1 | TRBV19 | TGTGCCAGTAGTGGCGCGCCGGGACTATTCTACAATGAGCAGTTCTTC | CASSGAPGLFYNEQFF
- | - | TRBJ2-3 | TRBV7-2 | TGTGCCAGCAGCCCACCGGGACTCGATACGCAGTATTTT | CASSPPGLDTQYF
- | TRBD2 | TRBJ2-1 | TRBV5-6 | TGTGCCAGCAGCTTGTACACTAGCGTCCCTCCCAATGAGCAGTTCTTC | CASSLYTSVPPNEQFF
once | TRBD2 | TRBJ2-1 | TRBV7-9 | TGTGCCAGCAGCGCCGCTAGCGGGGTATACAATGAGCAGTTCTTC | CASSAASGVYNEQFF
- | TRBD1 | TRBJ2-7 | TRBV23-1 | TGCGCCAGCAGAGCCGGGACAGGGATGTACGAGCAGTACTTC | CASRAGTGMYEQYF
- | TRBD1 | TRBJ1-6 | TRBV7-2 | TGTGCCAGCAGCGTACAGGGGATTAATTCACCCCTCCACTTT | CASSVQGINSPLHF
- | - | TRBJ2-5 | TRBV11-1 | TGTGCCAGCAGCCCATCTGCTGCGTACCAAGAGACCCAGTACTTC | CASSPSAAYQETQYF
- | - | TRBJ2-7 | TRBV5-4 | TGTGCCAGCAGCTTGAGGTTAGCCTACTCCTACGAGCAGTACTTC | CASSLRLAYSYEQYF
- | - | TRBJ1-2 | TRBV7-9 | TGTGCCAGCAGCTTGGCAATCCCCTGGTCCGATGGCTACACCTTC | CASSLAIPWSDGYTF
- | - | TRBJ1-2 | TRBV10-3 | TGTGCCATCAGTGCCTCTTACCTAAACTATGGCTACACCTTC | CAISASYLNYGYTF
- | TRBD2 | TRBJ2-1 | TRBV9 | TGTGCCAGCAGCGGAGGCAATTTTGCGGGGGGTGAGCAGTTCTTC | CASSGGNFAGGEQFF
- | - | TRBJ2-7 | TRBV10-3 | TGTGCCATCAGTGAGTCGATAGGCCAGACTCCTCACGAGCAGTACTTC | CAISESIGQTPHEQYF
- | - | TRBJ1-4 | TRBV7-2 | TGTGCCAGCAGCTTAGACAGGGTCGCTAATGAAAAACTGTTTTTT | CASSLDRVANEKLFF
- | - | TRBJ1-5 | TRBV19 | TGTGCCAGTAGCCTATTACGGGGTAGGAGCAATCAGCCCCAGCATTTT | CASSLLRGRSNQPQHF